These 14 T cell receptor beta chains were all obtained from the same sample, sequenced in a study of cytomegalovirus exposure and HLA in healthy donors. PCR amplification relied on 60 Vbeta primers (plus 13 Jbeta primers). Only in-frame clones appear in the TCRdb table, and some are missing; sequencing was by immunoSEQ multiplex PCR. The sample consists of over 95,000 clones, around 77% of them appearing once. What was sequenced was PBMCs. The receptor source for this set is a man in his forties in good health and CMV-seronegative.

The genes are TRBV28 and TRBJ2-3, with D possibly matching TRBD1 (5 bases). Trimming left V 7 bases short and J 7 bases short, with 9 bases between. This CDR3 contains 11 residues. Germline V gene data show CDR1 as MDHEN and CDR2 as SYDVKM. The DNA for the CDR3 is TGTGCCAGCATGGGGCCTCATACGCAGTATTTT. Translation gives CASMGPHTQYF.

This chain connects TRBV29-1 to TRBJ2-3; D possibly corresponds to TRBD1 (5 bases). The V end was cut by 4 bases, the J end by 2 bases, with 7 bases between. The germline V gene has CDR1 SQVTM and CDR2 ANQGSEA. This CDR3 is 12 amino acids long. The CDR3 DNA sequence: TGCAGCGTTGGGACACTCACAGATACGCAGTATTTT. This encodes CSVGTLTDTQYF.

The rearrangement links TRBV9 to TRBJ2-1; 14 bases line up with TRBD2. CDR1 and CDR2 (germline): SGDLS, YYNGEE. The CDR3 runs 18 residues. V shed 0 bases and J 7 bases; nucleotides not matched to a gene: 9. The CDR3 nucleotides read TGTGCCAGCAGCGTAGCTGCCCCCGGGACTAGCGGGAGAAATGAGCAGTTCTTC. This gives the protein CASSVAAPGTSGRNEQFF.

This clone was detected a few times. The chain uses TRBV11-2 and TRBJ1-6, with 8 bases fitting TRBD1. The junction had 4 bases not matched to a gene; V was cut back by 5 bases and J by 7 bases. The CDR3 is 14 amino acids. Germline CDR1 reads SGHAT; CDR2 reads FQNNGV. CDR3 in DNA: TGTGCCAGCAGCGTCGGACAGGGAAATTCACCCCTCCACTTT. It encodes CASSVGQGNSPLHF.

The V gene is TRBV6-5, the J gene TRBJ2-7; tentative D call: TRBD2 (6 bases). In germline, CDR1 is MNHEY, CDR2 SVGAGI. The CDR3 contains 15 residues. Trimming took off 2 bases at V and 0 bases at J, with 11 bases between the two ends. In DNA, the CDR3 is TGTGCCAGCAGTTACGAGGAGGGGTCCTCCTACGAGCAGTACTTC. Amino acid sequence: CASSYEEGSSYEQYF.

The CDR3 protein is CASSTSGGDVYEQYF. The DNA of the CDR3 is TGTGCCAGCAGCACTAGCGGGGGGGACGTCTACGAGCAGTACTTC. The V call is TRBV27, the J call TRBJ2-7, with 13 nucleotides matching TRBD2. V shed 6 bases, J shed 3 bases, and the junction held 5 bases outside the gene matches. Germline CDR1 and CDR2: MNHEY and SMNVEV (reference sequence). This CDR3 contains 15 residues.

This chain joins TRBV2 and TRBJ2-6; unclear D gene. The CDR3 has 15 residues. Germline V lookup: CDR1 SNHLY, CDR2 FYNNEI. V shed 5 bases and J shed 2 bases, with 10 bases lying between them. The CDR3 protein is CASSPTEAGANVLTF. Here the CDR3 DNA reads TGTGCCAGCAGTCCGACTGAGGCTGGGGCCAACGTCCTGACTTTC. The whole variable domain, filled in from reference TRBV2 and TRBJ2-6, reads EPEVTQTPSHQVTQMGQEVILRCVPISNHLYFYWYRQILGQKVEFLVSFYNNEISEKSEIFDDQFSVERPDGSNFTLKIRSTKLEDSAMYFCASSPTEAGANVLTFGAGSRLTVL.

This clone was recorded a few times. The CDR3 bases are TGTGCCAGCAGCTTAGTGAGCAGGGTCGTTAGAACTGAAGCTTTCTTT. This gives the protein CASSLVSRVVRTEAFF. This rearrangement joins TRBV7-2 to TRBJ1-1, with a possible D match to TRBD1 (5 bases). CDR3 length: 16 amino acids. Between the trimmed V and J ends, which lost 1 base and 5 bases, there was a span of 17 bases. Germline CDR1 is SGHTA and CDR2 is FQGNSA.

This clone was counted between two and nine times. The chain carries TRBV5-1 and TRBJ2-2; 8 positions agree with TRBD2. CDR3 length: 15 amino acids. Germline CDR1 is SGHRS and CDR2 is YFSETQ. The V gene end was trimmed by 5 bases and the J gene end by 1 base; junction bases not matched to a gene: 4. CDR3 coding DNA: TGCGCCAGCAGAGGAAGCGGGGGGAACACCGGGGAGCTGTTTTTT. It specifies CASRGSGGNTGELFF.

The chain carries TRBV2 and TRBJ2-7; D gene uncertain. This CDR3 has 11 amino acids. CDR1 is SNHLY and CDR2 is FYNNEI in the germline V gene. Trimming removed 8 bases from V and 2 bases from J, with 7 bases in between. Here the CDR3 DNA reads TGTGCCAGCGAGATAACCTACGAGCAGTACTTC. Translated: CASEITYEQYF.

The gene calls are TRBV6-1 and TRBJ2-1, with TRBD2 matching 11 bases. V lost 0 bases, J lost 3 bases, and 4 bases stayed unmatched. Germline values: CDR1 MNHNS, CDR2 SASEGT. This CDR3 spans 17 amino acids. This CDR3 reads CASSEAGTSGFYNEQFF. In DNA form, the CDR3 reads TGTGCCAGCAGTGAAGCAGGGACTAGCGGATTCTACAATGAGCAGTTCTTC.

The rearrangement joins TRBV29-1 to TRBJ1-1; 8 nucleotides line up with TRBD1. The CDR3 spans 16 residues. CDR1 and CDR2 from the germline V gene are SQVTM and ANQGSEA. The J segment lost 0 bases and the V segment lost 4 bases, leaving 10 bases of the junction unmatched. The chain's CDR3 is CSVGNRQGRVNTEAFF. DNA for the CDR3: TGCAGCGTTGGAAATCGACAGGGGCGCGTGAACACTGAAGCTTTCTTT.

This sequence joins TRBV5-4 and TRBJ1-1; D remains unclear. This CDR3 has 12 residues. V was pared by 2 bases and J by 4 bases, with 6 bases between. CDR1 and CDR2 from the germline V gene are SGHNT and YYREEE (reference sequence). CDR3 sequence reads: CASSFGSTEAFF. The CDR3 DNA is TGTGCCAGCAGCTTTGGCAGCACTGAAGCTTTCTTT.

CDR3 residues: CASRRDRGDSPLHF. The CDR3 bases are TGTGCCAGCAGGAGGGACAGGGGTGATTCACCCCTCCACTTT. The rearrangement links TRBV7-8 to TRBJ1-6; 10 bases agree with TRBD1. This CDR3 comprises 14 residues. The V gene end was trimmed by 6 bases and the J gene end by 8 bases; junction bases not matched to a gene: 4. Germline CDR1 reads SGHVS; CDR2 reads FQNEAQ.